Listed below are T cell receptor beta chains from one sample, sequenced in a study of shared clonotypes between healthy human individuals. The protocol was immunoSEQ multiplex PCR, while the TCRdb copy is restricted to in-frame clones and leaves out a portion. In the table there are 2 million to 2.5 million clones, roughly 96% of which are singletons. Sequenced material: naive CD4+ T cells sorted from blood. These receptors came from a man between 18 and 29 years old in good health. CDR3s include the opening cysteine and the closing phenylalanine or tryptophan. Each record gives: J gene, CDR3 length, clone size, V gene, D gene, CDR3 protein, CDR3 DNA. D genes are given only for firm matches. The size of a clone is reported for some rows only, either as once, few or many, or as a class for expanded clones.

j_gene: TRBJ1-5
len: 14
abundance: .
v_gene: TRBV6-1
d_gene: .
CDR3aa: CASIQDSSNQPQHF
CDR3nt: TGTGCCAGCATCCAGGACAGCAGCAATCAGCCCCAGCATTTT

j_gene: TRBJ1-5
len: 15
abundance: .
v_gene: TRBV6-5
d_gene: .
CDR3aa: CASSYSRGGNQPQHF
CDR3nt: TGTGCCAGCAGTTACTCGAGAGGTGGCAATCAGCCCCAGCATTTT

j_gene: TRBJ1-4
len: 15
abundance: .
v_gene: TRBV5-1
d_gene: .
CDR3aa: CASSPGSAVNEKLFF
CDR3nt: TGCGCCAGCAGCCCCGGGTCGGCAGTTAATGAAAAACTGTTTTTT

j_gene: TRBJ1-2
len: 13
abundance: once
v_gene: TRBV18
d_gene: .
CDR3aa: CASSPTENYGYTF
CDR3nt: TGTGCCAGCTCACCCACAGAGAACTATGGCTACACCTTC

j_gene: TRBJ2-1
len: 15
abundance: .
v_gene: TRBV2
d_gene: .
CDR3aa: CASSPQDIKGNEQFF
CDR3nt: TGTGCCAGCAGTCCCCAAGATATAAAGGGCAATGAGCAGTTCTTC

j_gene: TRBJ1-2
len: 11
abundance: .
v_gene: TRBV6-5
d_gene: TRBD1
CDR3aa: CASRNRGSYTF
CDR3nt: TGTGCCAGCAGAAACAGGGGTAGCTACACCTTC

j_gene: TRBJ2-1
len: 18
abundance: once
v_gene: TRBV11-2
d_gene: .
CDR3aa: CASSTLTGDGASYNEQFF
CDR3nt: TGTGCCAGCAGCACCCTTACCGGTGACGGAGCGTCCTACAATGAGCAGTTCTTC

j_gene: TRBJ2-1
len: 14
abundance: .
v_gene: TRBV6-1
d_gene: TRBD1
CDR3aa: CASRLGQGGTEQFF
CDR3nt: TGTGCCAGCAGGCTGGGACAGGGCGGAACTGAGCAGTTCTTC

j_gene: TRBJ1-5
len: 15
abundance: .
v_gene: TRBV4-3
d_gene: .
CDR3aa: CASSQDGHHNQPQHF
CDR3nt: TGCGCCAGCAGCCAAGATGGACACCACAATCAGCCCCAGCATTTT

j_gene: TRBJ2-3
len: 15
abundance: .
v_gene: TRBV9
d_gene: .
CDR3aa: CASSVVGRGADTQYF
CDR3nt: TGTGCCAGCAGCGTAGTTGGCAGGGGGGCAGATACGCAGTATTTT

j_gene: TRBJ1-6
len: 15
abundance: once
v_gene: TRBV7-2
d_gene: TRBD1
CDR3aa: CASSRQGAENSPLHF
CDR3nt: TGTGCCAGCAGCCGACAGGGGGCTGAGAATTCACCCCTCCACTTT

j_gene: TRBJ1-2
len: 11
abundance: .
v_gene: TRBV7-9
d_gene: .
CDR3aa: CASSAPESLTF
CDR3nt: TGTGCCAGCAGCGCCCCGGAGAGCCTCACCTTC